The entry below gives a single T cell receptor (beta chain) sequence along with its context. The antigen is undetermined. The repertoire was sequenced with immunoSEQ multiplex PCR; TCRdb's copy has only in-frame clones and lacks some. The table includes around 700,000 clones, about two thirds detected once. The data were taken from a study of shared clonotypes between healthy human individuals. Whole-study context: Three plates each covered CD4 naive and memory; CD8 naive two, CD8 memory one. Study-level findings and limits: With few donors, the genetic and exposure-history diversity represented was limited. Rarefaction analysis demonstrated incomplete sorted-subset sequencing notwithstanding large depth.

Healthy HIV-negative adults without recent acute infections or vaccinations served as donors. Between the trimmed V and J ends, which lost 2 bases and 2 bases, there was a span of 12 bases. From germline, CDR1 is MNHNS and CDR2 SASEGT. This CDR3 has 16 residues. Sequencing was performed on memory CD4+ T cells sorted from blood. Subset given: CD45RA-negative fraction. This chain uses TRBV6-1 with TRBJ2-2, with a weak D call TRBD2 (5 bases). This clonotype was sampled from a woman in her 30s in good health. CDR3 DNA: TGTGCCAGCAGTGAATACCTGGGGAGAAACACCGGGGAGCTGTTTTTT. Amino acids: CASSEYLGRNTGELFF.